Each of the 11 T cell receptor beta chains below was sequenced from the same sample in a study of T cell responses to AZD1222 COVID-19 vaccine. TCRdb's copy holds only in-frame clones and misses some; the assay was immunoSEQ multiplex PCR. There are 150,000 to 200,000 clones in the sample; 80% to 90% occur only once, and around 10% lies in the top ten. The source was peripheral blood, collected 28 days after the second AZD1222 dose. Every receptor here comes from an adult who received the AZD1222 COVID-19 vaccine.

The rearrangement uses TRBV5-5 and TRBJ1-6; D not resolved. Germline V lookup: CDR1 SGHKS, CDR2 YYEKEE (reference sequence). CDR3 size: 16 residues. The V gene lost 1 base and the J gene lost 0 bases, with 8 bases spanning the gap. The CDR3 DNA reads TGTGCCAGCAGCTTGTCCTCGAGCTCCTATAATTCACCCCTCCACTTT. It encodes CASSLSSSSYNSPLHF.

The rearrangement links TRBV5-1 to TRBJ2-7; D might be TRBD2 (5 bases). Germline V gene data show CDR1 as SGHRS and CDR2 as YFSETQ. Deletions cut 0 bases from V and 2 bases from J, with 12 bases between. The CDR3 spans 15 residues. This CDR3 is CASSLDAGSTYEQYF. In DNA form, the CDR3 reads TGCGCCAGCAGCTTGGATGCGGGTTCAACCTACGAGCAGTACTTC. The full variable domain, its missing parts supplied by reference TRBV5-1 and TRBJ2-7, is KAGVTQTPRYLIKTRGQQVTLSCSPISGHRSVSWYQQTPGQGLQFLFEYFSETQRNKGNFPGRFSGRQFSNSRSEMNVSTLELGDSALYLCASSLDAGSTYEQYFGPGTRLTVT.

This chain joins TRBV28 and TRBJ1-2, with D perhaps TRBD1 (5 bases). The CDR3 is 15 amino acids. Looked up from germline, CDR1 is MDHEN and CDR2 is SYDVKM. V lost 4 bases and J lost 3, with 15 bases in between. In DNA form, the CDR3 reads TGTGCCAGCAGTTCCATGGGGCGTACCTACTATGGCTACACCTTC. This sequence encodes CASSSMGRTYYGYTF.

The chain joins TRBV6-5 to TRBJ2-7; D not certain. Between the trimmed V and J ends, which lost 3 bases and 3 bases, there was a span of 9 bases. The length of the CDR3 is 13 residues. In germline, CDR1 is MNHEY, CDR2 SVGAGI. Here the CDR3 DNA reads TGTGCCAGCAGTTATGACTCACTCTACGAGCAGTACTTC. Translated: CASSYDSLYEQYF.

The chain is built from TRBV5-4 and TRBJ2-3; TRBD1 matches 7 bases. The CDR3 extends over 16 amino acids. V shed 5 bases and J 0 bases; nucleotides not matched to a gene: 9. The V gene's germline CDR1 is SGHNT and CDR2 YYREEE (reference sequence). CDR3 nucleotides: TGTGCCAGCAGGCAGGCCGGGACAGCTAGCACAGATACGCAGTATTTT. It yields the protein CASRQAGTASTDTQYF.

The chain combines TRBV10-3 with TRBJ2-5, with D perhaps matching TRBD1 or TRBD2 (5 bases each). Germline V gene sequence: CDR1 ENHRY, CDR2 SYGVKD. CDR3 length: 14 amino acids. V was clipped by 0 bases and J by 5 bases, with 10 bases between them. The CDR3 protein is CAISESWGLETQYF. The DNA of the CDR3 is TGTGCCATCAGTGAGTCTTGGGGGTTGGAGACCCAGTACTTC.

The V gene is TRBV6-5, the J gene TRBJ2-7; tentative D call: TRBD1 (6 bases). Germline CDR1 reads MNHEY; CDR2 reads SVGAGI. The CDR3 loop spans 12 amino acids. Trimming took off 6 bases at V and 5 bases at J, with 11 bases between the two ends. The DNA of the CDR3 is TGTGCCAGCAGGAACAGGGTGCACGAGCAGTACTTC. Translating it yields CASRNRVHEQYF.

The chain carries TRBV6-6 and TRBJ2-1; TRBD2 aligns across 10 bases. This CDR3 comprises 14 residues. V gave up 5 bases and J gave up 10 bases; unmatched junction bases: 8. The V gene's germline CDR1 is MNHNY and CDR2 SVGAGI (reference sequence). CDR3 nucleotide sequence: TGTGCCAGCAGTAACATAATAGCGGGGGGCGAGCAGTTCTTC. Its protein product is CASSNIIAGGEQFF.

This clone appeared once. The J gene is TRBJ2-5, the V gene TRBV21-1. TRBV21-1 is a recognized pseudogene. There are 17 residues in the CDR3. DNA of the CDR3: TGTGCCAGCAGCGCCAGGGTTCGTACTGAGGGCCAAGAGACCCAGTACTTC. Protein: CASSARVRTEGQETQYF.

In this sample, this clone turned up once. Since a much larger clone is just one base distant, this may be a read error. Other DNA sequences within the sample encode an identical CDR3. The J gene is TRBJ1-1, the V gene TRBV12-3 or TRBV12-4, with D unclear. Trimming stripped 3 bases from V and 1 base from J, with 6 bases between. The CDR3 consists of 13 residues. CDR3 sequence (DNA): TGTGCCAGCAGTTTCTCGGGGAACACTGAAGCTTTCTTT. Translating gives CASSFSGNTEAFF.

The chain links TRBV6-5 to TRBJ2-5; 10 bases match TRBD2. This CDR3 contains 14 residues. Germline assignment: CDR1 MNHEY and CDR2 SVGAGI. The V and J ends lost 6 bases and 6 bases, in that order; junction bases with no gene match: 7. The CDR3 DNA sequence: TGTGCCAGCAGGGACAGCGGGGGGGCAAAGACCCAGTACTTC. Its protein product is CASRDSGGAKTQYF.